Here is one T cell receptor (beta chain) with its context. Its antigen remains unknown. PBMCs were sourced from approximately 10 ml fresh peripheral blood. This entry belongs to a study of T cells in Graves' hyperthyroidism and ophthalmopathy. Study-level points and caveats: Onset of ophthalmopathy came a median approximately 6.5 months after the model predicted it. Most thyroid-expanded clonotypes above 0.001 were also found in blood.

There were TCR beta CDR3 regions amplified from RNA transcripts. An initial round of RT-PCR targeting the TCR CDR3 relied on the HTBI primer set. TCRdb re-called the multiplex PCR reads through MiXCR, storing one row per CDR3 protein. The table records under 350,000 distinct CDR3 sequences, roughly 18% of them present only once. Trimming stripped 4 bases from V and 1 base from J, with 9 bases between. CDR1 is SGHRS, CDR2 YFSETQ, per germline. The CDR3 runs to 13 residues. The rearrangement joins TRBV5-1 to TRBJ2-7, with D possibly being TRBD1 (7 bases). Specimen: blood. The sequence came from a woman aged 50 to 60 with Graves' hyperthyroidism. CDR3 sequence: CASSAGQSYEQYF. Here the CDR3 DNA reads TGCGCCAGCAGCGCGGGACAGTCCTACGAGCAGTACTTC.